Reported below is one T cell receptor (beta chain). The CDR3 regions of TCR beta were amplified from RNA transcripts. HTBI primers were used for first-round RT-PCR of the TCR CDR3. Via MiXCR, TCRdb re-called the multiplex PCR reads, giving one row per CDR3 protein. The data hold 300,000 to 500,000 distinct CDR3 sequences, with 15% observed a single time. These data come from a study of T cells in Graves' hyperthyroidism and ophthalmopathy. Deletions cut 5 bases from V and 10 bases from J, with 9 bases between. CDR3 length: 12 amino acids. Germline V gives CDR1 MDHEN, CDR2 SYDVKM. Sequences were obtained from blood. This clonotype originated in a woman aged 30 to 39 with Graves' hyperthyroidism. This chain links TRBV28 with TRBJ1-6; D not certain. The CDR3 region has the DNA TGTGCCAGCAGTGAAGCTTCGTCACCCCTCCACTTT. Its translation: CASSEASSPLHF.